This T cell receptor beta chain was identified in a study of shared clonotypes between healthy human individuals. The study, taken as a whole, reports: With few donors, the genetic and exposure-history diversity represented was limited.

Remarks on this clone: The target antigen is unknown.

Libraries were prepared by immunoSEQ multiplex PCR; TCRdb keeps only in-frame clonotypes and omits some of them. The sample holds over 2 million clones; roughly 94% are singletons and the top ten take around 0.13%. This TCR came from a man aged 18 to 30 in good health. The sequencing input was naive CD4+ T cells sorted from blood. This sample's subset: CD45RA+ positively selected.

CDR3 nucleotides: TGCGCCAGCAGCCTCTCCTCAAAGGAAGTTTATGGCTACACCTTC. This encodes CASSLSSKEVYGYTF. The chain links TRBV4-1 to TRBJ1-2; D ambiguous. V lost 4 bases to trimming and J lost 5 bases, with 17 bases between them. The V gene's germline CDR1 is MGHRA and CDR2 YSYEKL. There are 15 residues in the CDR3.